Below, 20 T cell receptor beta chains from the same sample are listed, as sequenced in a study of blood T cell repertoires in COVID-19. Repertoires were generated with immunoSEQ multiplex PCR, while TCRdb's copy carries only in-frame clones and drops some. Among approximately 10,000 clones, around nine tenths were seen once, and the ten largest hold roughly 22%. Sequencing was done on a sample of peripheral blood. The receptors were sampled from a woman in her fifties or sixties with active COVID-19.

The rearrangement joins TRBV6-5 to TRBJ1-1, with D maybe TRBD1 (6 bases). The germline V and J ends were trimmed by 8 bases and 1 base, with 11 bases remaining between them. This CDR3 is built from 13 residues. Germline V CDR1 and CDR2: MNHEY, SVGAGI. CDR3 nucleotides: TGTGCCAGCCGAACAGGGCAGAACACTGAAGCTTTCTTT. Its protein product is CASRTGQNTEAFF.

V gene TRBV2 combines with J gene TRBJ1-1, with a possible D match to TRBD1 (6 bases). The length of the CDR3 is 15 residues. V was pared by 7 bases and J by 3 bases, with 18 bases between. The V gene's germline CDR1 is SNHLY and CDR2 FYNNEI. The CDR3 nucleotides are TGTGCCAGCAAGACGGGGGGCCGGGGGTACACTGAAGCTTTCTTT. Translated, it gives CASKTGGRGYTEAFF.

V gene TRBV4-1 combines with J gene TRBJ2-7, with D tentatively TRBD1 (6 bases). The CDR3 has 14 residues. V was pared by 5 bases and J by 0 bases, with 11 bases between. Germline V gene data show CDR1 as MGHRA and CDR2 as YSYEKL. The CDR3 DNA follows: TGCGCCAGCAGCAAGGACAGAAGCTCCTACGAGCAGTACTTC. Its protein product is CASSKDRSSYEQYF.

This clone has a handful of counts. The rearrangement links TRBV28 to TRBJ1-6; a possible D gene is TRBD1 (6 bases). Germline V gene data show CDR1 as MDHEN and CDR2 as SYDVKM. The germline V and J ends were trimmed by 8 bases and 11 bases, with 19 bases remaining between them. The CDR3 length is 14 residues. The chain's CDR3 is CASCQGGGIPPLHF. In DNA form, the CDR3 reads TGTGCCAGCTGCCAGGGAGGGGGAATTCCACCCCTCCACTTT.

The chain employs TRBV27 and TRBJ1-6; TRBD1 matches 7 bases. Germline CDR1 and CDR2: MNHEY and SMNVEV (reference sequence). V lost 5 bases to trimming and J lost 8 bases; unmatched junction nucleotides: 21. The CDR3 is 19 residues long. CDR3 sequence (DNA): TGTGCCAGCAGTCCACCTATAACTAGCAGGGGGTGGATGGATTCACCCCTCCACTTT. This sequence encodes CASSPPITSRGWMDSPLHF.

The rearrangement links TRBV9 to TRBJ2-7; TRBD2 might be the D (6 bases). Germline V gene lookup returns CDR1 SGDLS and CDR2 YYNGEE. This CDR3 has 16 amino acids. Trimming stripped 0 bases from V and 0 bases from J, with 13 bases between. CDR3 amino acids: CASSVGPGDGSYEQYF. CDR3 coding DNA: TGTGCCAGCAGCGTAGGTCCGGGGGATGGCTCCTACGAGCAGTACTTC. Based on the CDR3 plus reference TRBV9 and TRBJ2-7, the full variable domain is DSGVTQTPKHLITATGQRVTLRCSPRSGDLSVYWYQQSLDQGLQFLIQYYNGEERAKGNILERFSAQQFPDLHSELNLSSLELGDSALYFCASSVGPGDGSYEQYFGPGTRLTVT.

This rearrangement joins TRBV6-1 to TRBJ2-7, with 8 bases lining up with TRBD2. The CDR3 runs 13 residues. Germline CDR1 MNHNS, CDR2 SASEGT. Losses at the gene ends were 4 bases for V and 4 bases for J; bases not matched to a gene: 3. This chain's CDR3 is CASSVAGTYEQYV. DNA for the CDR3: TGTGCCAGCAGTGTAGCGGGGACTTACGAGCAGTACGTC.

The chain has TRBV29-1 and TRBJ2-5, with no clear D. The CDR3 runs 13 residues. Germline V gene data show CDR1 as SQVTM and CDR2 as ANQGSEA. Trimming removed 7 bases at V and 0 bases at J, with 12 bases between. CDR3 bases: TGCAGCGCTTTCAGTTTGGACCAAGAGACCCAGTACTTC. Its protein product is CSAFSLDQETQYF.

This clone has a single count. The chain couples TRBV11-2 to TRBJ2-3, with a tentative D call TRBD1 (5 bases). The germline gives CDR1 SGHAT, CDR2 FQNNGV. With 11 bases removed from V and 5 bases from J, the gap between germline ends came to 11 bases. This CDR3 contains 11 residues. CDR3 in DNA: TGTGCCCTACAGGCTGTAGATACGCAGTATTTT. This sequence encodes CALQAVDTQYF.

The chain links TRBV2 to TRBJ2-1; the D is unclear. With 4 bases removed from V and 3 bases from J, the gap between germline ends came to 7 bases. The length of the CDR3 is 13 residues. Germline CDR1 and CDR2: SNHLY and FYNNEI. The DNA for the CDR3 is TGTGCCAGCAGTGTTTACAGCTACAATGAGCAGTTCTTC. Translation gives CASSVYSYNEQFF.

The V and J genes are TRBV9 and TRBJ2-5; 7 bases agree with TRBD2. This CDR3 comprises 15 residues. Germline CDR1 and CDR2: SGDLS and YYNGEE. J was trimmed by 2 bases and V by 0 bases; bases with no gene match: 4. CDR3 coding DNA: TGTGCCAGCAGCGTAGTGGCTAGCGGACAAGAGACCCAGTACTTC. Translating it yields CASSVVASGQETQYF.

The chain employs TRBV3-1 (or the pseudogene TRBV3-2) and TRBJ2-7; possible D gene TRBD1, 5 bases. The CDR3 totals 15 residues. With 4 bases removed from V and 3 bases from J, the gap between germline ends came to 16 bases. CDR1 is LGHDT and CDR2 is YNNKEL in the germline V gene (reference sequence). CDR3 in DNA: TGTGCCAGCAGCCCTGAGGCAGGGTTAGTCTACGAGCAGTACTTC. This encodes CASSPEAGLVYEQYF.

Sample share makes this clone medium-sized. The chain combines TRBV29-1 with TRBJ2-7, with 9 bases identical to TRBD2. The J segment lost 2 bases and the V segment lost 6 bases, leaving 5 bases of the junction unmatched. This CDR3 spans 13 amino acids. In germline, CDR1 is SQVTM, CDR2 ANQGSEA. CDR3 in DNA: TGCAGCGTCCAGGGCGGGAGGGCCTACGAGCAGTACTTC. Encoded protein: CSVQGGRAYEQYF.

The genes are TRBV7-8 and TRBJ1-4; D may be TRBD1 (5 bases). V dropped 0 bases and J dropped 8 bases, with 13 bases sitting between them. Germline values: CDR1 SGHVS, CDR2 FQNEAQ. The CDR3 consists of 15 residues. CDR3 sequence reads: CASSLAGGVNEKLFF. CDR3 in DNA: TGTGCCAGCAGCTTAGCCGGGGGTGTCAACGAAAAACTGTTTTTT.

The chain has TRBV15 and TRBJ1-1, with 8 bases fitting TRBD1. V shed 5 bases and J 4 bases; nucleotides not matched to a gene: 6. This CDR3 contains 14 residues. CDR1 is LNHNV, CDR2 YYDKDF, per germline (reference sequence). CDR3 amino acids: CATSRRQGSTEAFF. Written as DNA, the CDR3 is TGTGCCACCAGCCGTAGACAGGGGAGCACTGAAGCTTTCTTT.

The chain links TRBV19 to TRBJ2-2; 10 nucleotides align to TRBD2. CDR3 length equals 20 residues. Germline CDR1 and CDR2: LNHDA and SQIVND (reference sequence). V was clipped by 8 bases and J by 4 bases; unmatched bases: 22. The DNA of the CDR3 is TGTGCCAGTCAACCTGCGACGTGGCTAGCGGGAGAATGGGGCACCGGGGAGCTGTTTTTT. It encodes CASQPATWLAGEWGTGELFF.

The chain employs TRBV18 and TRBJ2-7; a possible D gene is TRBD2 (5 bases). Germline CDR1 KGHSH, CDR2 LQKENI. There are 14 residues in the CDR3. Trimming cost V 3 bases and J 2 bases, with 11 bases left between them. CDR3 residues: CASSPGSEPYEQYF. In DNA form, the CDR3 reads TGTGCCAGCTCACCTGGTAGCGAGCCCTACGAGCAGTACTTC.

The CDR3 here is CASSPGLATTYNEQFF. Written as DNA, the CDR3 is TGTGCCAGCAGCCCAGGACTAGCGACAACCTACAATGAGCAGTTCTTC. This chain connects TRBV9 to TRBJ2-1, with 9 bases aligning to TRBD2. Per the germline V gene, CDR1 is SGDLS and CDR2 is YYNGEE. The CDR3 runs 16 residues. V shed 4 bases and J 2 bases; nucleotides not matched to a gene: 7.

This chain connects TRBV5-1 to TRBJ2-3; 9 nucleotides agree with TRBD2. Germline CDR1 is SGHRS and CDR2 is YFSETQ. The V segment lost 4 bases and the J segment 4 bases; nucleotides outside the gene matches: 7. This CDR3 has 15 amino acids. CDR3 residues: CASSDPSGAADTQYF. The CDR3 bases are TGCGCCAGCAGCGACCCTAGCGGGGCGGCAGATACGCAGTATTTT.

The rearrangement joins TRBV5-6 to TRBJ2-2; D not resolved. Germline-derived CDR1 and CDR2 are SGHDT and YYEEEE. V lost 1 base, J lost 7 bases, and 17 bases lay in between. The length of the CDR3 is 16 residues. The CDR3 reads CASSLNDIRPGGELFF. The CDR3 DNA is TGTGCCAGCAGCTTGAACGATATCAGGCCAGGCGGGGAGCTGTTTTTT.